What follows is one TCR beta chain and its context. Seattle participants joined during active infection and were tracked over time. Authors' analysis steps: Nucleated cell number was recorded as an estimate derived from reference gene primer amplification. The method was immunoSEQ multiplex PCR; TCRdb's version includes in-frame clones alone and lacks a portion of them. Clone size and the V and J calls come from that table; the DNA yielded D and trimming. Here the sample spans approximately 150,000 clones, around 90% being singletons. This specimen belongs to a study of blood T cell repertoires in COVID-19. The wider study: From the United States, Italy and Spain came samples of acute and convalescent COVID-19. Sample material is recorded as cDNA or gDNA derived from T cells, B-cell-depleted T cells, or PBMCs.

Trimming shortened V by 11 bases and J by 0 bases, and 11 bases separated the two germline ends. Germline lookup yields CDR1 SNHLY and CDR2 FYNNEI. CDR3 length: 12 residues. This sequence joins TRBV2 and TRBJ2-7, with D possibly being TRBD1 (6 bases). The clonotype comes from a human donor with COVID-19, enrolled during active disease. The donor label of this sample is uncertain. Sequencing was done on a sample of peripheral blood. CDR3 sequence reads: CAGRTVSYEQYF. Written as DNA, the CDR3 is TGTGCCGGCCGGACAGTCTCCTACGAGCAGTACTTC.